These T cell receptor beta chains were read from a single sample in a study of siplizumab effects on memory and regulatory T cells. The data were produced by immunoSEQ multiplex PCR, yet TCRdb's version contains in-frame clones alone and is incomplete. The sample includes 75,000 to 100,000 clones, 90% to 95% of them seen just once. The sequenced material came from non-Treg CD4+ T cells sorted from blood. Receptor source: a human donor in good health. The conserved cysteine and the conserved F or W are not part of the CDR3 here. The order of the fields is J gene, V gene, CDR3 protein.

>TRBJ2-7|TRBV28
ASSLVDRILAYEQY
>TRBJ1-2|TRBV9
ASSGTANYGYT
>TRBJ2-7|TRBV5-8
ASSLGNPGLAGDEQY
>TRBJ1-6|TRBV4-2
ASSVRLSDSPLH
>TRBJ1-5|TRBV19
ASSSSGQGVGNQPQH
>TRBJ1-5|TRBV5-6
ASSRQVGGQPQH
>TRBJ2-1|TRBV30
ARAGGGTGGALNEQF
>TRBJ2-7|TRBV7-2
ASSFPGLAADEQY
>TRBJ1-1|TRBV29-1
SVQTKTGTEAF
>TRBJ2-5|TRBV18
ASSPAQGEQTQY
>TRBJ2-1|TRBV5-1
ASSLGFISARTYEQF
>TRBJ1-1|TRBV19
ASTRDSLRTF
>TRBJ2-5|TRBV7-7
ASSAGQGAREQY
>TRBJ2-1|TRBV19
ASSHGTSGRDEQF
>TRBJ2-4|TRBV30
AWRVLETGGWNIQY
>TRBJ2-2|TRBV6-6
ASTLGGTATGELF
>TRBJ1-5|TRBV7-8
ASSPIGQGPLHKQPQH
>TRBJ2-7|TRBV19
ASSTKGTGLHEQY
>TRBJ2-1|TRBV5-1
ASSLVVAGGNEQF
>TRBJ2-1|TRBV5-4
ASSRAGGPGYNEQF
>TRBJ1-2|TRBV6-1
ASSSGGTGHYGYT
>TRBJ2-7|TRBV9
ASSHHRSGSYEQY
>TRBJ1-1|TRBV30
AWTSRVFRPQGREGAF
>TRBJ2-7|TRBV11-3
ASSTGDGFKQY
>TRBJ1-1|TRBV19
ASRRDTEAF
>TRBJ1-2|TRBV5-4
ASTPSGRANYGYT
>TRBJ2-2|TRBV7-8
ASSSAPGLRLTGELF